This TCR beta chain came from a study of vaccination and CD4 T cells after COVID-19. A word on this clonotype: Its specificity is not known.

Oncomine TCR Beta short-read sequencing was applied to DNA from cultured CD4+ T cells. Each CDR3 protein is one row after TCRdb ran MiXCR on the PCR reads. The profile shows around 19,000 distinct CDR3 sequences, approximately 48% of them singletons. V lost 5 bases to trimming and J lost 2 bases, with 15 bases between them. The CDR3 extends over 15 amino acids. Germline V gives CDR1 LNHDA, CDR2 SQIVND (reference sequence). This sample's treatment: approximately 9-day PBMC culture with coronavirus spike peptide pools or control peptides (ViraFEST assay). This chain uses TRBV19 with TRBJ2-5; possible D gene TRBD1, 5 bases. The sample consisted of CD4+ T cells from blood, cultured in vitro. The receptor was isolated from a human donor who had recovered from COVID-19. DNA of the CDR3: TGTGCCAGTAGTTCCAGACAGCTCCCTCAAGAGACCCAGTACTTC. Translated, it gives CASSSRQLPQETQYF.